This T cell receptor (beta chain) was found in a study of blood T cell repertoires in COVID-19. Study context: Collection of acute and convalescent COVID-19 samples took place in the United States, Italy and Spain.

A remark on this clone: The same CDR3 is also encoded by other DNA sequences in this sample.

Germline CDR1 is SQVTM and CDR2 is ANQGSEA. Trimming removed 6 bases from V and 4 bases from J; junction bases left unmatched: 2. CDR3 size: 12 residues. In the original processing: Reference gene primer amplification in the assay estimated nucleated cell counts. Data came from immunoSEQ multiplex PCR; TCRdb stores just in-frame clones and leaves some out. That table gives V, J and clone size, and the DNA gave D and trimming. The top ten clones hold about 1.5% of a sample with 270,000 or so clones, 84% of them seen once. Seattle researchers signed up patients amid active infection and tracked them longitudinally.

The sequenced sample was peripheral blood. J is TRBJ1-1 and V is TRBV29-1; 10 nucleotides agree with TRBD1. This clonotype was obtained from a human donor with COVID-19, enrolled during active disease. The donor label of this sample is uncertain. The CDR3 DNA follows: TGCAGCGTAGGACAGGGGGGCACTGAAGCTTTCTTT. Protein sequence: CSVGQGGTEAFF.